These 9 T cell receptor beta chains share one sample of origin, sequenced in a study of blood T cell repertoires in COVID-19. Clones were sequenced by immunoSEQ multiplex PCR, and TCRdb holds only the in-frame ones, with some missing. The sample lists 81,000 or so clones, approximately 92% occurring once. What was sequenced was peripheral blood. All receptors derive from an older woman with active COVID-19.

V gene TRBV24-1 combines with J gene TRBJ2-7, with D maybe TRBD1 (5 bases). The CDR3 extends over 13 amino acids. V shed 6 bases and J shed 7 bases, with 15 bases lying between them. Looked up from germline, CDR1 is KGHDR and CDR2 is SFDVKD. The CDR3 sequence: CATSQGRAREQYF. The CDR3 DNA follows: TGTGCCACCAGTCAAGGCAGGGCGAGAGAGCAGTACTTC.

About this clone itself: The junction departs from germline at one end; a sequencing error may be responsible. This rearrangement joins TRBV9 to TRBJ2-2; D perhaps matches TRBD1 (5 bases). This CDR3 is built from 19 residues. CDR1 and CDR2 from the germline V gene are SGDLS and YYNGEE. The DNA of the CDR3 is TGTGCCAACAGCGTAGCCTTTGCAGGGTCACTTTCGGACCCCGGGGAGCTGTTTTTT. Residues: CANSVAFAGSLSDPGELFF.

The rearrangement links TRBV6-2 or TRBV6-3 to TRBJ1-6; 8 bases match TRBD1. The J segment lost 0 bases and the V segment lost 4 bases, leaving 5 bases of the junction unmatched. The CDR3 spans 17 residues. Per the germline V gene, CDR1 is MNHEY and CDR2 is SVGEGT. CDR3 residues: CASSFIGQGSYNSPLHF. DNA for the CDR3: TGTGCCAGCAGTTTTATAGGACAGGGCTCCTATAATTCACCCCTCCACTTT.

This clone was observed once. The V and J genes are TRBV6-5 and TRBJ1-1; D remains unclear. The CDR3 has 15 residues. CDR1 is MNHEY, CDR2 SVGAGI, per germline. Trimming shortened V by 2 bases and J by 1 base, and 11 bases separated the two germline ends. The CDR3, as DNA: TGTGCCAGCAGTTACGGGTCGGAGGCGAACACTGAAGCTTTCTTT. It yields the protein CASSYGSEANTEAFF.

In this sample, this clone turned up once. This sequence joins TRBV19 and TRBJ1-2; TRBD1 might be the D (5 bases). Germline CDR1 reads LNHDA; CDR2 reads SQIVND (reference sequence). The length of the CDR3 is 14 residues. Trimming cost V 7 bases and J 0 bases, with 12 bases left between them. The CDR3 DNA is TGTGCCAGTACCACCTTGGGGCCTAACTATGGCTACACCTTC. Protein sequence: CASTTLGPNYGYTF.

The rearrangement links TRBV29-1 to TRBJ2-3; 9 bases are shared with TRBD2. V dropped 5 bases and J dropped 1; count of bases not matched to a gene: 13. Germline V gives CDR1 SQVTM, CDR2 ANQGSEA. The CDR3 loop spans 17 amino acids. CDR3 protein: CSVLGLASWGGTDTQYF. CDR3 DNA: TGCAGCGTTTTGGGACTAGCCTCCTGGGGCGGCACAGATACGCAGTATTTT.

The rearrangement uses TRBV5-1 and TRBJ2-1; possibly TRBD1 for D (6 bases). V was cut by 3 bases and J by 9 bases, with 16 bases left in between. This CDR3 comprises 14 residues. CDR1 and CDR2 from the germline V gene are SGHRS and YFSETQ. The CDR3 DNA reads TGCGCCAGCAGCTCGCGGACAGCGTCGGGTGAGCAGTTCTTC. It is translated as CASSSRTASGEQFF.

The chain couples TRBV7-2 to TRBJ1-1; perhaps TRBD1 as D (5 bases). Trimming removed 5 bases at V and 6 bases at J, with 19 bases between. The CDR3 covers 15 residues. The germline V gene has CDR1 SGHTA and CDR2 FQGNSA. The CDR3 reads CASSVDRSPTAEAFF. CDR3 DNA: TGTGCCAGCAGCGTCGACAGATCACCGACCGCTGAAGCTTTCTTT.

V usage is TRBV28 and J usage is TRBJ2-7; 7 nucleotides line up with TRBD1. CDR3 length equals 14 residues. Germline values: CDR1 MDHEN, CDR2 SYDVKM. Unmatched junction bases numbered 7, after V lost 6 bases and J lost 2 bases. CDR3 amino acids: CASRQTGNPYEQYF. Written as DNA, the CDR3 is TGTGCCAGCAGACAGACAGGGAACCCCTACGAGCAGTACTTC.